Presented here are 21 T cell receptor beta chains from one specimen sequenced in a study of a mutant IDH1 vaccine in newly diagnosed glioma. The time point here: week 47, end of study. Doses consisted of 300 ug of mutant IDH1 20-mer peptide each, paired with topical imiquimod. Their target antigens are unknown. Assay used: immunoSEQ multiplex PCR; TCRdb lists only in-frame clones, some missing. The table lists tens of thousands of clones, approximately 64% of them singletons, with about 4.8% in the top ten. Sequences were derived from peripheral blood mononuclear cells (PBMCs), sampled from a glioma patient whose treatment included an IDH1 peptide vaccine. These receptors all stem from a man in his forties or fifties with glioma. Some clones in this sample may be carry-over from other donors' samples.

The chain combines TRBV5-5 with TRBJ2-1; a weak D match, TRBD1 (5 bases). Germline V gene sequence: CDR1 SGHKS, CDR2 YYEKEE (reference sequence). The ends were cut back, 0 bases at V and 7 bases at J, with 8 bases in the middle. The CDR3 totals 13 residues. Here the CDR3 DNA reads TGTGCCAGCAGCTTGGCAGGGTTGAATGAGCAGTTCTTC. Translating it yields CASSLAGLNEQFF. Drawing the rest from reference TRBV5-5 and TRBJ2-1, the complete variable domain is DAGVTQSPTHLIKTRGQQVTLRCSPISGHKSVSWYQQVLGQGPQFIFQYYEKEERGRGNFPDRFSARQFPNYSSELNVNALLLGDSALYLCASSLAGLNEQFFGPGTRLTVL.

The CDR3 DNA follows: TGTGCCAGCAGCTTAACAGGCCAGGGGGCTGGAGAGACCCAGTACTTC. It encodes CASSLTGQGAGETQYF. The chain carries TRBV11-2 and TRBJ2-5; 8 bases map to TRBD1. The CDR3 is made up of 16 amino acids. The germline gives CDR1 SGHAT, CDR2 FQNNGV. V shed 2 bases and J 4 bases; nucleotides not matched to a gene: 9.

The rearrangement links TRBV5-1 to TRBJ2-7; no definite D call. Trimming took 1 base from V and 2 from J, leaving 16 bases between them. This CDR3 has 16 amino acids. Germline assignment: CDR1 SGHRS and CDR2 YFSETQ. The CDR3 nucleotides are TGCGCCAGCAGCTTGACCTACTCCCTGCTCCCCTACGAGCAGTACTTC. Translating gives CASSLTYSLLPYEQYF.

The chain has TRBV7-9 and TRBJ1-4; D not resolved. Germline CDR1 reads SEHNR; CDR2 reads FQNEAQ (reference sequence). Trimming shortened V by 1 base and J by 10 bases, and 16 bases separated the two germline ends. This CDR3 region has 15 residues. The CDR3 DNA reads as TGTGCCAGCAGCTTAGATTCTGGGCTTCGACGAAAACTGTTTTTT. This sequence encodes CASSLDSGLRRKLFF.

The chain recombines TRBV5-4 with TRBJ2-2; D ambiguous. CDR3 length: 17 amino acids. CDR1 and CDR2 (germline): SGHNT, YYREEE (reference sequence). Trimming pared 0 bases from V and 0 bases from J, leaving 12 bases between. The CDR3, as DNA: TGTGCCAGCAGCTTGGGACTGACACTCGCGAACACCGGGGAGCTGTTTTTT. It yields the protein CASSLGLTLANTGELFF.

The chain is built from TRBV7-9 and TRBJ2-2; D tentatively reads TRBD1 or TRBD2 (5 bases each). Germline-derived CDR1 and CDR2 are SEHNR and FQNEAQ (reference sequence). The V end was cut by 5 bases, the J end by 5 bases, with 9 bases between. The CDR3 extends over 13 amino acids. The CDR3 DNA reads as TGTGCCAGCAGCGTGGGACGGACCGGGGAGCTGTTTTTT. Residues: CASSVGRTGELFF.

This clone was counted only a few times. This chain links TRBV4-1 with TRBJ1-5; D gene unclear. V was trimmed by 4 bases and J by 4 bases, leaving 17 bases between them. Germline CDR1 and CDR2: MGHRA and YSYEKL. This CDR3 region has 16 residues. As DNA, the CDR3 is TGCGCCAGCAGCCCCAAACCGGGCGTTGGGAATCAGCCCCAGCATTTT. This sequence encodes CASSPKPGVGNQPQHF.

This clone was picked up a small number of times. The rearrangement links TRBV19 to TRBJ2-1, with TRBD2 matching 8 bases. The CDR3 totals 14 residues. In germline, CDR1 is LNHDA, CDR2 SQIVND (reference sequence). The junction had 3 bases not matched to a gene; V was cut back by 3 bases and J by 5 bases. The CDR3 coding sequence is TGTGCCAGTAGTATCCGGGGGGGTAACAATGAGCAGTTCTTC. Encoded protein: CASSIRGGNNEQFF. The full variable domain, completed using reference TRBV19 and TRBJ2-1, is DGGITQSPKYLFRKEGQNVTLSCEQNLNHDAMYWYRQDPGQGLRLIYYSQIVNDFQKGDIAEGYSVSREKKESFPLTVTSAQKNPTAFYLCASSIRGGNNEQFFGPGTRLTVL.

The rearrangement links TRBV5-6 to TRBJ2-3; D ambiguous. This CDR3 spans 14 amino acids. In germline, CDR1 is SGHDT, CDR2 YYEEEE. V lost 4 bases, J lost 0 bases, and 9 bases lay in between. CDR3 DNA sequence: TGTGCCAGCAGCCCGCTGATGAGCACAGATACGCAGTATTTT. Translation gives CASSPLMSTDTQYF.

This chain joins TRBV5-1 and TRBJ2-5; 7 bases line up with TRBD1. Trimming took 4 bases from V and 3 from J; bases not matched to a gene: 6. The CDR3 extends over 14 amino acids. CDR1 is SGHRS, CDR2 YFSETQ, per germline. The CDR3 DNA reads TGCGCCAGCAGCCCACAGGGGACCGAAGAGACCCAGTACTTC. It encodes CASSPQGTEETQYF.

The chain links TRBV7-9 to TRBJ1-2; no clear D. In germline, CDR1 is SEHNR, CDR2 FQNEAQ (reference sequence). V was shortened by 5 bases and J by 4 bases, with 23 bases between the two germline ends. This CDR3 is 17 amino acids long. The CDR3 nucleotides are TGTGCCAGCAGCCCAGTCTCCCCCGAGGTTCTGGGCTATGGCTACACCTTC. Residues: CASSPVSPEVLGYGYTF.

The chain recombines TRBV7-3 with TRBJ1-2; 9 positions agree with TRBD1. The CDR3 sequence is 14 residues long. CDR1 and CDR2 (germline): SGHTA, FQGTGA. The trim removed 5 bases at V and 7 bases at J, leaving 8 bases unmatched. CDR3 protein: CASSPTGGAGGYTF. The CDR3 coding sequence is TGTGCCAGCAGCCCTACAGGGGGCGCAGGTGGCTACACCTTC.

This clone has only a few counts. This chain uses TRBV7-9 with TRBJ1-6, with 9 bases matching TRBD1. Germline V CDR1 and CDR2: SEHNR, FQNEAQ (reference sequence). CDR3 length: 15 residues. Trimming at V came to 5 bases and at J to 7 bases, leaving 6 bases not matched to a gene. CDR3 nucleotides: TGTGCCAGCAGCCTAGGGGACAGGGAAAATTCACCCCTCCACTTT. This gives the protein CASSLGDRENSPLHF.

The chain employs TRBV11-2 and TRBJ1-3, with no clear D. Trimming took off 5 bases at V and 7 bases at J, with 9 bases between the two ends. The V gene's germline CDR1 is SGHAT and CDR2 FQNNGV. This CDR3 is 12 amino acids long. The CDR3 DNA reads TGTGCCAGCAGCCTACTTGGGAACACCATATATTTT. Amino acid sequence: CASSLLGNTIYF. Using reference TRBV11-2 and TRBJ1-3 for the parts outside the CDR3, the full variable domain is EAGVAQSPRYKIIEKRQSVAFWCNPISGHATLYWYQQILGQGPKLLIQFQNNGVVDDSQLPKDRFSAERLKGVDSTLKIQPAKLEDSAVYLCASSLLGNTIYFGEGSWLTVV.

The V and J genes are TRBV7-9 and TRBJ2-5; TRBD2 might be the D (6 bases). Deletions cut 3 bases from V and 2 bases from J, with 13 bases between. Germline V lookup: CDR1 SEHNR, CDR2 FQNEAQ (reference sequence). The CDR3 loop spans 15 amino acids. The CDR3 DNA reads as TGTGCCAGCAGCTTCCGGGGGAGAGGTCAAGAGACCCAGTACTTC. Its protein product is CASSFRGRGQETQYF. Complete variable domain (other parts from reference TRBV7-9 and TRBJ2-5): DTGVSQNPRHKITKRGQNVTFRCDPISEHNRLYWYRQTLGQGPEFLTYFQNEAQLEKSRLLSDRFSAERPKGSFSTLEIQRTEQGDSAMYLCASSFRGRGQETQYFGPGTRLLVL.

The V and J genes are TRBV9 and TRBJ2-7, with D perhaps being TRBD1 or TRBD2 (7 bases each). The length of the CDR3 is 14 residues. Germline V gene lookup returns CDR1 SGDLS and CDR2 YYNGEE. Deletions cut 1 base from V and 4 bases from J, with 12 bases between. The CDR3 DNA reads TGTGCCAGCAGCGTATGGGAGGGGGCATACGAGCAGTACTTC. Its protein product is CASSVWEGAYEQYF.

The chain links TRBV5-1 to TRBJ1-6; TRBD1 aligns across 7 bases. The ends lost 0 bases at V and 0 bases at J; junction bases unmatched: 6. The germline CDR1 and CDR2 sequences are SGHRS and YFSETQ. This CDR3 is built from 18 residues. CDR3 bases: TGCGCCAGCAGCTTGGGCGGGACAGCTTTCTCCTATAATTCACCCCTCCACTTT. Its translation is CASSLGGTAFSYNSPLHF.

The chain joins TRBV6-1 to TRBJ2-5; 10 bases align to TRBD1. The J segment lost 2 bases and the V segment lost 5 bases, leaving 2 bases of the junction unmatched. Germline V gene lookup returns CDR1 MNHNS and CDR2 SASEGT. This CDR3 region has 14 residues. The CDR3 bases are TGTGCCAGCAGTCCGGGACAGGGGCAAGAGACCCAGTACTTC. It yields the protein CASSPGQGQETQYF.

The gene calls are TRBV19 and TRBJ1-5; D ambiguous. Germline CDR1 reads LNHDA; CDR2 reads SQIVND (reference sequence). This CDR3 contains 15 residues. Trimming took 0 bases from V and 1 from J, leaving 7 bases between them. DNA of the CDR3: TGTGCCAGTAGTATAGACGGTACGAGCAATCAGCCCCAGCATTTT. It specifies CASSIDGTSNQPQHF.

This rearrangement joins TRBV27 to TRBJ2-7; D uncertain. The CDR3 sequence is 14 residues long. The V and J ends lost 5 bases and 0 bases respectively, with 11 bases between them. CDR1 and CDR2 from the germline V gene are MNHEY and SMNVEV (reference sequence). This CDR3 is CASSAVMNSYEQYF. CDR3 bases: TGTGCCAGCAGTGCCGTCATGAACTCCTACGAGCAGTACTTC.

This clone appeared a few times. The chain has TRBV6-4 and TRBJ2-1, with 8 bases aligning to TRBD1. The germline V gene has CDR1 MRHNA and CDR2 SNTAGT. This CDR3 is built from 16 residues. Losses at the gene ends were 4 bases for V and 3 bases for J; bases not matched to a gene: 8. CDR3 in DNA: TGTGCCAGCAGTGCGTCTCAGGGGGCGGACTACAATGAGCAGTTCTTC. Protein: CASSASQGADYNEQFF.